This paragraph covers one T cell receptor beta chain sequence. Its antigen is unknown. This sample is drawn from a study of T cells expressing NK-cell markers. Background on the study: HCMV seropositivity characterized most of the eight sequenced donors, and seronegativity one. Whole-study findings and limits: HCMV specificity of the expanded NKG2C+ T cell clones was not established. In a few donors, these clonotypes also led the CD3+CD56-NKG2C+ fraction.

TCRdb reprocessed the 5' RACE reads; each CDR3 protein has one entry and no DNA is given. This sample contains about 370,000 distinct CDR3 sequences. This sequence originates from a woman between 45 and 60 years old in good health. The sample taken for sequencing was blood T cells: a sorted CD56 or NKG2C T cell subset, CD4+ or CD8+ T cells, or bulk PBMC T cells (not recorded which).

CDR3 loop: CASSPGRKTNYGYTF. This chain uses TRBV7-8 with TRBJ1-2; TCRdb's D call of TRBD1 is untestable without DNA. Germline values: CDR1 SGHVS, CDR2 FQNEAQ. The CDR3 runs to 15 residues. Variable domain in full (rest from reference TRBV7-8 and TRBJ1-2): GAGVSQSPRYKVAKRGQDVALRCDPISGHVSLFWYQQALGQGPEFLTYFQNEAQLDKSGLPSDRFFAERPEGSVSTLKIQRTQQEDSAVYLCASSPGRKTNYGYTFGSGTRLTVV.